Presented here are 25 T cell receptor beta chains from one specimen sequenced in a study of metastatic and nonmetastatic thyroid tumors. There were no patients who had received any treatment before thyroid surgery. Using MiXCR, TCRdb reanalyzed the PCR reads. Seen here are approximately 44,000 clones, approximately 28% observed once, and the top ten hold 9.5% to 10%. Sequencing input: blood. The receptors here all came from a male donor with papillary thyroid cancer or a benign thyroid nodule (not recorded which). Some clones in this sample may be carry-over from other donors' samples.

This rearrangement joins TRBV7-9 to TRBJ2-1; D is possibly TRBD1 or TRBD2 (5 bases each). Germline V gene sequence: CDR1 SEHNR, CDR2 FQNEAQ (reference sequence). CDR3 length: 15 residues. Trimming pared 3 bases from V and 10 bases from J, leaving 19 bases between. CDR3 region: CASSFPSGWDGEQFF. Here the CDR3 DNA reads TGTGCCAGCAGCTTCCCCTCGGGCTGGGACGGAGAGCAGTTCTTC.

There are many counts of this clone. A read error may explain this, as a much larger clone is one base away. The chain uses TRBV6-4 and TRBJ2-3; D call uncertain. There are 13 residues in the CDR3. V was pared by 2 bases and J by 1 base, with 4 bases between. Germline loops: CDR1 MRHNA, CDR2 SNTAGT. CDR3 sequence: CASSDRGTDTQYF. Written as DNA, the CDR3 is TGTGCCAGCAGTGACAGGGGCACAGATACGCAGTATTTT.

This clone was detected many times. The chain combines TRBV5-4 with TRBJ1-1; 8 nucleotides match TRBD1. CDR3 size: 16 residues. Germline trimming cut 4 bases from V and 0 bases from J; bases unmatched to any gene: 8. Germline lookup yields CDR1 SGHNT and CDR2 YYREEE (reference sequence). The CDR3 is CASSKKDREMNTEAFF. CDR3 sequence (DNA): TGTGCCAGCAGCAAAAAGGACAGGGAGATGAACACTGAAGCTTTCTTT.

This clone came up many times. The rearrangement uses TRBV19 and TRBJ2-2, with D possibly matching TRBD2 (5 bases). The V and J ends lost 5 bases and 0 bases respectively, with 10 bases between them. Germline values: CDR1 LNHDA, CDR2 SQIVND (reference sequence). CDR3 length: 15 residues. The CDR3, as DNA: TGTGCCAGTAGTGTTTACGGGGCGAACACCGGGGAGCTGTTTTTT. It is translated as CASSVYGANTGELFF.

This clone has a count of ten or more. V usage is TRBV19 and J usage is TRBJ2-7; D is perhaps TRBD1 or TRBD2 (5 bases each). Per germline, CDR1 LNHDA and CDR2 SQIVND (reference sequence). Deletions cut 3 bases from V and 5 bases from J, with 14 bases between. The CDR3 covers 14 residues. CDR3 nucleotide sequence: TGTGCCAGTAGTATTTCCCTGCTGGGGGACGAGCAGTACTTC. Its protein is CASSISLLGDEQYF.

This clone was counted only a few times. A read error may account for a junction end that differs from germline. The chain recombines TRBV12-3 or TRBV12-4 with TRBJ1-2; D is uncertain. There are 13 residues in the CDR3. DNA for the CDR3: TGTGCCGGCAGTCCCATATCCGTCTATGGCTACACCTTC. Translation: CAGSPISVYGYTF.

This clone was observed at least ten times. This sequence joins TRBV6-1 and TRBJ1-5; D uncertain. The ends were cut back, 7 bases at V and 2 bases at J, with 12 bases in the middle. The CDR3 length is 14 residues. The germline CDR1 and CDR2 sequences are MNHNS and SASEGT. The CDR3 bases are TGTGCCAGCACGCCCAGGTATGGCAATCAGCCCCAGCATTTT. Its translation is CASTPRYGNQPQHF.

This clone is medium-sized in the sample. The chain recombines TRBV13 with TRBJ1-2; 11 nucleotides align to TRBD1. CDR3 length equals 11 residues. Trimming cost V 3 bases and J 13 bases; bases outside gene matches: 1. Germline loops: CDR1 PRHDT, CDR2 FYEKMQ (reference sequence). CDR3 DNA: TGTGCCAGCAGCTTGGGACAGGGGGGCACCTTC. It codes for CASSLGQGGTF.

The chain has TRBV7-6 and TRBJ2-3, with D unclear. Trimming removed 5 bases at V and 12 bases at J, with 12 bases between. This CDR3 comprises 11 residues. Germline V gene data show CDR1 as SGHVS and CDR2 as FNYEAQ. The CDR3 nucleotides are TGTGCCAGCAGCCCTGGTGAGACACAGTATTTT. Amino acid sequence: CASSPGETQYF.

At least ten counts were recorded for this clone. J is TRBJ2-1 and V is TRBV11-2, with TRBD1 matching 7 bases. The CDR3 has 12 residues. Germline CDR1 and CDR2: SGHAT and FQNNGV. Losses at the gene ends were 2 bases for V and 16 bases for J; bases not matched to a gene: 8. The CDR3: CASSLFRDRAFF. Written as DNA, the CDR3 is TGTGCCAGCAGCTTATTTCGAGACAGGGCATTCTTC.

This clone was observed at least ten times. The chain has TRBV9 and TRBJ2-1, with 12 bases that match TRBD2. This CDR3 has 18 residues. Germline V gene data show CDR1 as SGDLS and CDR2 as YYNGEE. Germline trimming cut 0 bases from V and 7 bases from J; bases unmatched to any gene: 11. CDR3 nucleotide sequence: TGTGCCAGCAGCGTAGAGGGGGCTAGCGGGAGGGCGGGGAATGAGCAGTTCTTC. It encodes CASSVEGASGRAGNEQFF.

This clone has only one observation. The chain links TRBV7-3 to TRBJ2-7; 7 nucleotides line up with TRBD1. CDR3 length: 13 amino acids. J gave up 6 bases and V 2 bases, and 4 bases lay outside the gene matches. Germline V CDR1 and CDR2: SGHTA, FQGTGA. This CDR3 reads CASSLGTVLEQYF. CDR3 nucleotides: TGTGCCAGCAGCTTAGGGACAGTGCTCGAGCAGTACTTC.

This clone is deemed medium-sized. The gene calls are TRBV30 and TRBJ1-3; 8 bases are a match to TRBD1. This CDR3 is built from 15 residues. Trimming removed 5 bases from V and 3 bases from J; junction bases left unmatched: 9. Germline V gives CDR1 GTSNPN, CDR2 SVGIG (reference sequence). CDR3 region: CAWEMTGVYGNTIYF. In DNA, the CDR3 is TGTGCCTGGGAGATGACAGGGGTTTATGGAAACACCATATATTTT.

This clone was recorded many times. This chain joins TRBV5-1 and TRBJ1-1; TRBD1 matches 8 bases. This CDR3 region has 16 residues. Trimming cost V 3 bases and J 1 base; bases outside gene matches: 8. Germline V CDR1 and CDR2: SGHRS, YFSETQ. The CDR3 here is CASSSGTGGANTEAFF. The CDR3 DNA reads TGCGCCAGCAGCTCCGGGACAGGAGGGGCGAACACTGAAGCTTTCTTT.

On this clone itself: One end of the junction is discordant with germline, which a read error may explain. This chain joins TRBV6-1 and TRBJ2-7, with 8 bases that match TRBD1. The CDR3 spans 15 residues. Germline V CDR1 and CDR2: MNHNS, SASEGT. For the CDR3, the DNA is TGTGCCAGCAGAACCGGGACAGGCGCTACCTACCAGCAGTCCTTC. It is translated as CASRTGTGATYQQSF.

CDR3 in amino acids: CASSFGRNTGELFF. The CDR3 nucleotides are TGTGCCAGCAGTTTTGGCAGAAACACCGGGGAGCTGTTTTTT. The rearrangement uses TRBV12-3 or TRBV12-4 and TRBJ2-2; no firm D call. V lost 3 bases to trimming and J lost 2 bases, with 7 bases between them. CDR3 length: 14 amino acids.

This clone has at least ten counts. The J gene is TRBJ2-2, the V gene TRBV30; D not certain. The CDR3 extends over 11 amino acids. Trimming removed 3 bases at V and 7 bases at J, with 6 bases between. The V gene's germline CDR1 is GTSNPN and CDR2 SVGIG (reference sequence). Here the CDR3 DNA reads TGTGCCTGGAGCGAAAGCGGGGAGCTGTTTTTT. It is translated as CAWSESGELFF.

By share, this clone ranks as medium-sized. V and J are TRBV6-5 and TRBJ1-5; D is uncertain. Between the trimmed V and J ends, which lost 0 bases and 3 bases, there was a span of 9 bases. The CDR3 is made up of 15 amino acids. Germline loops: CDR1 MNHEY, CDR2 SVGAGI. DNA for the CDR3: TGTGCCAGCAGTTACTCGGACGTACTCAATCAGCCCCAGCATTTT. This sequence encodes CASSYSDVLNQPQHF.

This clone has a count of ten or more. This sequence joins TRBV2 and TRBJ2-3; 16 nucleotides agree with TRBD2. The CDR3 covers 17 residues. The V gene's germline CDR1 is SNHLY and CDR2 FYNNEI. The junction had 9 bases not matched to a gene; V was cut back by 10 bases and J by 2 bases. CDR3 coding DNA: TGTGCCAAGTCCCTGGGACTAGCGGGAGGGTTCACAGATACGCAGTATTTT. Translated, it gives CAKSLGLAGGFTDTQYF. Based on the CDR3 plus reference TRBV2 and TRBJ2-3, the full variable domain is EPEVTQTPSHQVTQMGQEVILRCVPISNHLYFYWYRQILGQKVEFLVSFYNNEISEKSEIFDDQFSVERPDGSNFTLKIRSTKLEDSAMYFCAKSLGLAGGFTDTQYFGPGTRLTVL.

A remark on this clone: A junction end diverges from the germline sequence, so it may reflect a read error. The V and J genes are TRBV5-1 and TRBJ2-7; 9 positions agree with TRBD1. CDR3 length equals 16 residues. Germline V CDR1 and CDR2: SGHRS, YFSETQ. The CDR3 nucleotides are TGTGCCAGCAGCTTGGTGTTTGGGGACAGGGACTACGAGCAGTACTTC. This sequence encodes CASSLVFGDRDYEQYF. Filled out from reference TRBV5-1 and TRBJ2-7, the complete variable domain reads KAGVTQTPRYLIKTRGQQVTLSCSPISGHRSVSWYQQTPGQGLQFLFEYFSETQRNKGNFPGRFSGRQFSNSRSEMNVSTLELGDSALYLCASSLVFGDRDYEQYFGPGTRLTVT.

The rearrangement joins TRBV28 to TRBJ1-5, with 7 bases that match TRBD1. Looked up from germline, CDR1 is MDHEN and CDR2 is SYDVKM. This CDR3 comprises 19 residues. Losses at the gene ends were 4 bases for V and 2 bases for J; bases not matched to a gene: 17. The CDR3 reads CASSYRSKGAAGGNQPQHF. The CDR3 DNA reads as TGTGCCAGCAGTTACCGCAGTAAGGGGGCCGCCGGGGGCAATCAGCCCCAGCATTTT.

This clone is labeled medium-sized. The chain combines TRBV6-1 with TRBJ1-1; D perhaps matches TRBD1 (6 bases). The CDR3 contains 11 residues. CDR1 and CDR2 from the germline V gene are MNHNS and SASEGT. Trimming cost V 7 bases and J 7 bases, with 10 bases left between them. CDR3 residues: CASTQQGEAFF. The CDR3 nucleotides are TGTGCCAGCACCCAACAGGGTGAAGCTTTCTTT.

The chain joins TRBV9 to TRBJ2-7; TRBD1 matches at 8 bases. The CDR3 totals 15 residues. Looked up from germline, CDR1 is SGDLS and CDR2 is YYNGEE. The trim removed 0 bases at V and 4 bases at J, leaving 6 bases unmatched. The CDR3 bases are TGTGCCAGCAGCGTAGGGGCAGGGGGCGTATACGAGCAGTACTTC. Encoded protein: CASSVGAGGVYEQYF. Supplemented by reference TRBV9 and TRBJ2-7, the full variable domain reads DSGVTQTPKHLITATGQRVTLRCSPRSGDLSVYWYQQSLDQGLQFLIQYYNGEERAKGNILERFSAQQFPDLHSELNLSSLELGDSALYFCASSVGAGGVYEQYFGPGTRLTVT.

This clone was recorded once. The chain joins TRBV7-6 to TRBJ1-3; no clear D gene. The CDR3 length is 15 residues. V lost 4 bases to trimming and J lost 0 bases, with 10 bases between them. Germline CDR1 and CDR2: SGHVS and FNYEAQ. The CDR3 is CASSSDPSSGNTIYF. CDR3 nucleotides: TGTGCCAGCAGCTCAGATCCGAGCTCTGGAAACACCATATATTTT.

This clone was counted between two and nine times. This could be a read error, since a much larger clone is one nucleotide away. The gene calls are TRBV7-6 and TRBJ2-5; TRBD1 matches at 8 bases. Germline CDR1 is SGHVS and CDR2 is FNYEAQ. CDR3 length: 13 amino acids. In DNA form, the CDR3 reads TGTGCCAGCAGCTTAGAACAGGGGGTGACCAAGTACTTC. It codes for CASSLEQGVTKYF.